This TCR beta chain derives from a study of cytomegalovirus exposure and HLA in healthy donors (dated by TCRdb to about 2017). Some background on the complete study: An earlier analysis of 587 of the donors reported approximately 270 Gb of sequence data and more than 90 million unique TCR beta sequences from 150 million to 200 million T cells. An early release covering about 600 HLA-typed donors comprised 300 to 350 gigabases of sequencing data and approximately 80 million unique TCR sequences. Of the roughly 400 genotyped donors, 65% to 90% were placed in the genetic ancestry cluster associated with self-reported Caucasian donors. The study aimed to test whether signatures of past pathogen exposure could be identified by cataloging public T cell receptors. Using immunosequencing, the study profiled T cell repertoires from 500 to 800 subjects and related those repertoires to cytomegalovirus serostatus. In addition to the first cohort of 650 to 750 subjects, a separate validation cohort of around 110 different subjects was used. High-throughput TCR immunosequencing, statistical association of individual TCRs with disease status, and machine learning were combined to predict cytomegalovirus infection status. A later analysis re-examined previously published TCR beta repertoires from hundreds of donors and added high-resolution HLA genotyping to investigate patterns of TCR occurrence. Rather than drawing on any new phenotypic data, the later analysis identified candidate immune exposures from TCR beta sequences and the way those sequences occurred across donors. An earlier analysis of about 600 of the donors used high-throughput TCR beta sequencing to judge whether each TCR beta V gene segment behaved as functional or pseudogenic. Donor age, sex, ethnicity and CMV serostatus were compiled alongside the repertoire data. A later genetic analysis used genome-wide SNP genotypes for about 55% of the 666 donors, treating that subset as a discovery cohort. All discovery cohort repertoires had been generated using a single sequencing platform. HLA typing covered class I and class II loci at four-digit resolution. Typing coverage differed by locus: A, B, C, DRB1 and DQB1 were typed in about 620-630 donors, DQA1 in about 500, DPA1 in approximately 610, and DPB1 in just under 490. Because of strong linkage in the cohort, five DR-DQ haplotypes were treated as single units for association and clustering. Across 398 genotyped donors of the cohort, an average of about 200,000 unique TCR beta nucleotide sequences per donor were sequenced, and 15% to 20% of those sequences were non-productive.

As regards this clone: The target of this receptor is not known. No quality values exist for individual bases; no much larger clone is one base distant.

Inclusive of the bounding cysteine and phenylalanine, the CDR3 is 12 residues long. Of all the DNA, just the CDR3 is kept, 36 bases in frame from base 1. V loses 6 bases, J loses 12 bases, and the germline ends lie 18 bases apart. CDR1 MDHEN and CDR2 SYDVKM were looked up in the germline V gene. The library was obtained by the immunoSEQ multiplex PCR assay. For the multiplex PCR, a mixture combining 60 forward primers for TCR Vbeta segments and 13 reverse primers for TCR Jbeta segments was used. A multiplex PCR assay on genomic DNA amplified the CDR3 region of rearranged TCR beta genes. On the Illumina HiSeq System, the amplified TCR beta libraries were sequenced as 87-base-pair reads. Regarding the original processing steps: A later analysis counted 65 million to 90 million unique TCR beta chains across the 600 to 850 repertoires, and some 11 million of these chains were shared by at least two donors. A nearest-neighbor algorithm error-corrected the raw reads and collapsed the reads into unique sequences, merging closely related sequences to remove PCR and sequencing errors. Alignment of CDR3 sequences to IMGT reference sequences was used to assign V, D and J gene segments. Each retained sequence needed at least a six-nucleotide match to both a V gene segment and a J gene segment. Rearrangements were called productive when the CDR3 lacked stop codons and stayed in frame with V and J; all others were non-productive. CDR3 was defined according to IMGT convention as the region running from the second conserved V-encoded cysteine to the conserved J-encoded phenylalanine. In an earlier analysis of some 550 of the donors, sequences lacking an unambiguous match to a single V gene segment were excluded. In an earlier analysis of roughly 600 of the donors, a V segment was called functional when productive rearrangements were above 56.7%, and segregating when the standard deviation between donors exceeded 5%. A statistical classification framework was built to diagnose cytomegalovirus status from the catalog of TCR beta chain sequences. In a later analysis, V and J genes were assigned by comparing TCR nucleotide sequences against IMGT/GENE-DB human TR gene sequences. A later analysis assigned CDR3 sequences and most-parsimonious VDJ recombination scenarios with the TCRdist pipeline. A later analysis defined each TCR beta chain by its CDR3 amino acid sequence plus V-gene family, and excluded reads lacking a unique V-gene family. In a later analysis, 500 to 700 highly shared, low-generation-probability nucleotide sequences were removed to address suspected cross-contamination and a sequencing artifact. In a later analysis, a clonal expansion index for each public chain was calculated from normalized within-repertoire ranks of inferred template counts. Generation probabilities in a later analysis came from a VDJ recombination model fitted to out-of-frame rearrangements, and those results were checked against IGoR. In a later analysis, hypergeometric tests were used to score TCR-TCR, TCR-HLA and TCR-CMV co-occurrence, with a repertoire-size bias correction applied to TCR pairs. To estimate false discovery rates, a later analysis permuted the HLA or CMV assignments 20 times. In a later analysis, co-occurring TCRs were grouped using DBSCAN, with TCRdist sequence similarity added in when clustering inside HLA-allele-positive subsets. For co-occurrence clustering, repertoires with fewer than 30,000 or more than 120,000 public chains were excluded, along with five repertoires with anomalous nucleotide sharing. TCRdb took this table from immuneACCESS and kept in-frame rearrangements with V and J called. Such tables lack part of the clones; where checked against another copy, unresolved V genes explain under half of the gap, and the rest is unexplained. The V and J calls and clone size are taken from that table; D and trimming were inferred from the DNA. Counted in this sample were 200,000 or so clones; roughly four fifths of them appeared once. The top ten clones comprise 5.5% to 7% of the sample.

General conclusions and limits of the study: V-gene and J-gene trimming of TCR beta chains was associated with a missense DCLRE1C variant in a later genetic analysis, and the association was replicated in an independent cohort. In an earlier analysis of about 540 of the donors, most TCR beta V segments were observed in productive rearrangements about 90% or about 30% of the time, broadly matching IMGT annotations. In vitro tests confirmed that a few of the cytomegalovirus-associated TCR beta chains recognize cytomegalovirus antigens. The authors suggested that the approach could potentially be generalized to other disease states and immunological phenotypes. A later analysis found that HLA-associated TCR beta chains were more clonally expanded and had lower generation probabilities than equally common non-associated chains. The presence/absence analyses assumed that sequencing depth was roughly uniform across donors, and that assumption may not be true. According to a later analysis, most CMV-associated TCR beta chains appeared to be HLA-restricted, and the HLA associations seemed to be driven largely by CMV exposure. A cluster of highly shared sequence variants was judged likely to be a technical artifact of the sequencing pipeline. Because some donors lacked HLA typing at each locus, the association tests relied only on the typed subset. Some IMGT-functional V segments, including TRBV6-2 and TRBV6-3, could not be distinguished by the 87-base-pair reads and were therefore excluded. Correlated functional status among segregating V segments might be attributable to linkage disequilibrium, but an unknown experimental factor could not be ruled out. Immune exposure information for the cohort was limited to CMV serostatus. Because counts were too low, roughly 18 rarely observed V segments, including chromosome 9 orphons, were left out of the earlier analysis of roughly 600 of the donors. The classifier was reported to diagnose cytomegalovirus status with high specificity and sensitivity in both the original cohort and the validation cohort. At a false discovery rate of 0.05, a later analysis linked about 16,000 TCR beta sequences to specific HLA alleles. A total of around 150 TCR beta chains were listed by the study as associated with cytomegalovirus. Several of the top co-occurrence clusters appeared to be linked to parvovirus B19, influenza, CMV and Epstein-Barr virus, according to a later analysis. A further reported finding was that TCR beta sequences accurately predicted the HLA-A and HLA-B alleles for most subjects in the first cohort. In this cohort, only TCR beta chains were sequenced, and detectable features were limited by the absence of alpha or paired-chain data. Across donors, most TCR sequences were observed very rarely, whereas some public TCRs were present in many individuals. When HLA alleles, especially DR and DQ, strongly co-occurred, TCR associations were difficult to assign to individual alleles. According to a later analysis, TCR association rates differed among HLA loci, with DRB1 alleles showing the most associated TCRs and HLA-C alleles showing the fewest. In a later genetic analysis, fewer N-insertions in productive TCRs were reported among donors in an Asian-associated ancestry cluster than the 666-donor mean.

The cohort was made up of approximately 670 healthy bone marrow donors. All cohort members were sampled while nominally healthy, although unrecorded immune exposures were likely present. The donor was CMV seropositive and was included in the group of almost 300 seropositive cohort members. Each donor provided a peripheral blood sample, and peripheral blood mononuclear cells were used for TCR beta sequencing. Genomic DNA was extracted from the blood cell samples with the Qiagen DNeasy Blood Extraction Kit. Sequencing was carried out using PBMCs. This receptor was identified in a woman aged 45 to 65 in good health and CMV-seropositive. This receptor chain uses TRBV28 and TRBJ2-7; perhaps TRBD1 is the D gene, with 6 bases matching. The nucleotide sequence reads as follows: TGTGCCAGCAGAATGGGACGGACAGACTCGTACTTC. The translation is CASRMGRTDSYF.